This T cell receptor (beta chain) came from a study of T cell responses to AZD1222 COVID-19 vaccine. Findings of the study overall: Most donors were white British and more were female, and clonal diversity was possibly underestimated. Per reports, nearly half of all spike-specific TCRs target regions that are unmutated in variants. Spike-specific TCR breadth rose after two AZD1222 doses, and depth rose as well.

Only in-frame clones appear in the TCRdb table, and some are missing; sequencing was by immunoSEQ multiplex PCR. The table lists 130,000 to 150,000 clones, 88% of them singletons, with approximately 5.6% in the top ten. A remark on this clone: Its antigen is as yet unknown.

Per germline, CDR1 MNHEY and CDR2 SVGAGI. Trimming stripped 5 bases from V and 2 bases from J, with 11 bases between. This CDR3 region has 14 residues. The receptor was isolated from an adult who received the MenACWY meningococcal vaccine as a control. The genes are TRBV6-5 and TRBJ2-3; D perhaps matches TRBD1 (6 bases). The sequencing here drew on peripheral blood, taken 28 days after the second dose of the MenACWY control vaccine. CDR3 amino acids: CASSPGHFTDTQYF. Here the CDR3 DNA reads TGTGCCAGCAGTCCGGGACACTTCACAGATACGCAGTATTTT.